Shown below are 2 T cell receptor beta chains from a single sample sequenced in a study of post-analysis software for immune sequencing data. Study-level results: The study found TRBV5-6, TRBV5-1 and TRBV20-1 among a handful of TRBV segments more frequent in patients than controls.

Each TCR beta cDNA library carried unique molecular identifiers. TCRdb analysed the PCR reads with MiXCR anew, one entry per CDR3 protein. This sample yields fewer than 850,000 distinct CDR3 sequences, of which 35% to 55% are seen a single time; roughly 4.9% belongs to the top ten. Antigen specificity for these receptors is unknown. The specimen was blood. The source is a girl between 5 and 17 years old with multiple sclerosis.

The CDR3 nucleotides are TGTGCCACCAGCAGAGATGGACCAACCGGGAGTAAAGAGACCCAGTACTTC. Translating gives CATSRDGPTGSKETQYF. The chain carries TRBV15 and TRBJ2-4; D might be TRBD2 (6 bases). The J call may be in error: the DNA end matches TRBJ2-5 better. The CDR3 is made up of 17 amino acids. Germline CDR1 reads LNHNV; CDR2 reads YYDKDF (reference sequence).

The rearrangement links TRBV15 to TRBJ1-5, with a weak D call TRBD1 (5 bases). Deletions cut 7 bases from V and 3 bases from J, with 16 bases between. CDR1 and CDR2 from the germline V gene are LNHNV and YYDKDF (reference sequence). The CDR3 is 15 residues long. CDR3 nucleotides: TGTGCCACCAAGGCGACAGTCGGAGACAATCAGCCCCAGCATTTT. Its translation is CATKATVGDNQPQHF. Using reference TRBV15 and TRBJ1-5 for the parts outside the CDR3, the full variable domain is DAMVIQNPRYQVTQFGKPVTLSCSQTLNHNVMYWYQQKSSQAPKLLFHYYDKDFNNEADTPDNFQSRRPNTSFCFLDIRSPGLGDTAMYLCATKATVGDNQPQHFGDGTRLSIL.